This T cell receptor (beta chain) is drawn from a study of T cell responses to AZD1222 COVID-19 vaccine. Notes on the study in general: Clonal diversity was possibly underestimated, and the donors were mostly white British, with more females. None of the repertoires were sampled until the peak T cell response had passed. Once two AZD1222 doses were given, Spike-specific TCR breadth and depth went up. Mapped onto spike, vaccine-associated CD4 TCRs spanned it and were dominant at 160-218 and 743-854.

The CDR3 has 14 amino acids. V lost 0 bases, J lost 8 bases, and 13 bases lay in between. Germline V CDR1 and CDR2: GTSNPN, SVGIG (reference sequence). Profiled with immunoSEQ multiplex PCR; TCRdb holds only in-frame clones, not every one. The repertoire holds approximately 200,000 clones, 87% seen once, with less than 3% in the top ten. Regarding this clone: Its specificity is not known.

Sequences were derived from peripheral blood, sampled on day 0 of MenACWY control vaccination. The clonotype originates from an adult in good health. The chain carries TRBV30 and TRBJ1-4; D is possibly TRBD1 (6 bases). This chain's CDR3 is CAWSVLQGREKLFF. CDR3 nucleotide sequence: TGTGCCTGGAGTGTACTACAGGGTCGCGAAAAACTGTTTTTT.